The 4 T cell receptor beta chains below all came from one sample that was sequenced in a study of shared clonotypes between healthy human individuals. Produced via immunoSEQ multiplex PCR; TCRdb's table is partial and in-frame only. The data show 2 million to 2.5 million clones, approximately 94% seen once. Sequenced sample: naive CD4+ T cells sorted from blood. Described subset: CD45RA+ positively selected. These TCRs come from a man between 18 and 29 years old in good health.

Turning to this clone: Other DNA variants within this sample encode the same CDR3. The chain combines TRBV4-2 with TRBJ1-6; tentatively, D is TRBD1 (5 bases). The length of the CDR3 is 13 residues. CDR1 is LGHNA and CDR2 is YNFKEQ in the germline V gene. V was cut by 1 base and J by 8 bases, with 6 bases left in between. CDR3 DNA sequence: TGTGCCAGCAGCCAAGGGGGGGATTCACCCCTCCACTTT. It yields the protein CASSQGGDSPLHF.

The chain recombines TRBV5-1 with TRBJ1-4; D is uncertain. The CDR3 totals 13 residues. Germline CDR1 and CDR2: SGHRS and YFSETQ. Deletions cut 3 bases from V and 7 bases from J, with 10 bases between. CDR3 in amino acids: CASSYGPVEKLFF. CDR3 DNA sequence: TGCGCCAGCAGCTACGGACCGGTTGAAAAACTGTTTTTT.

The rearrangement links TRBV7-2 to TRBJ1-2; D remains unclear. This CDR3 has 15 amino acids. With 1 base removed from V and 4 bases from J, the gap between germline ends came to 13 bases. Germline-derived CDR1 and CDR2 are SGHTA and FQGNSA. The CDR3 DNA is TGTGCCAGCAGCTTAGTGACGAGATTTAGCTATGGCTACACCTTC. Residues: CASSLVTRFSYGYTF.

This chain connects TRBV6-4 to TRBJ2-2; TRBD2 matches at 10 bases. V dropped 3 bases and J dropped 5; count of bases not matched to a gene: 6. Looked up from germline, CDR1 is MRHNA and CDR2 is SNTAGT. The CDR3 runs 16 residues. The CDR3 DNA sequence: TGTGCCAGCAGTGAAGGGTCTAGCGGGAGTACCGGGGAGCTGTTTTTT. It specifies CASSEGSSGSTGELFF.